The 30 T cell receptor beta chains given below trace back to one sample, sequenced in a study of spatial heterogeneity in lung cancer (dated by TCRdb to about 2019). The library was obtained by 5' RACE. Sequencer: NextSeq 500. TCRdb ran its own pipeline on the public reads, namely fastp trimming at Q25 and MiXCR clone calling, and kept in-frame beta chains. Every CDR3 protein is listed once, alongside the most common genes and DNA of its rows. The sample table contains 95,000 to 120,000 distinct CDR3 sequences; only one count was recorded for approximately 11% of them. The top ten constitute approximately 24% of the sample. This specimen's time point label, interpreted: blood at routine non-recurrence follow-up after resection. The material sequenced was PBMCs, taken at follow-up. The source of these receptors is a female donor with early-stage non-small cell lung cancer.

The chain links TRBV29-1 to TRBJ1-4; D remains unclear. This CDR3 contains 14 residues. Trimming shortened V by 2 bases and J by 3 bases, and 10 bases separated the two germline ends. The germline V gene has CDR1 SQVTM and CDR2 ANQGSEA. The CDR3 nucleotides are TGCAGCGTTGAAAGACGGGCCCCTAATGAAAAACTGTTTTTT. Its translation: CSVERRAPNEKLFF.

The V call is TRBV6-1, the J call TRBJ2-7; TRBD2 matches at 11 bases. The CDR3 is made up of 15 amino acids. Germline assignment: CDR1 MNHNS and CDR2 SASEGT. V was pared by 7 bases and J by 7 bases, with 12 bases of the junction left unmatched. The chain's CDR3 is CASTITSGSHEEQYF. Here the CDR3 DNA reads TGTGCCAGCACTATCACTAGCGGGAGCCACGAGGAGCAGTACTTC.

There are a few counts of this clonotype. This rearrangement joins TRBV29-1 to TRBJ2-4; 8 bases line up with TRBD1. CDR1 is SQVTM, CDR2 ANQGSEA, per germline. V was pared by 6 bases and J by 8 bases, with 9 bases of the junction left unmatched. This CDR3 comprises 13 residues. The CDR3 sequence: CSVKPTGVDIQYF. In DNA form, the CDR3 reads TGCAGCGTAAAACCGACAGGGGTTGACATTCAGTACTTC.

Ten or more counts support this clonotype. This chain uses TRBV12-3 or TRBV12-4 with TRBJ2-2, with 7 bases that match TRBD1. This CDR3 is built from 16 residues. Unmatched junction bases numbered 7, after V lost 4 bases and J lost 2 bases. CDR3 sequence reads: CASSSDRLFNTGELFF. CDR3 bases: TGTGCCAGCAGTTCGGACAGGTTATTTAACACCGGGGAGCTGTTTTTT.

The chain recombines TRBV11-2 with TRBJ2-2; 7 bases line up with TRBD2. The CDR3 is 18 amino acids. CDR1 is SGHAT, CDR2 FQNNGV, per germline. Trimming at V came to 8 bases and at J to 0 bases, leaving 15 bases not matched to a gene. This CDR3 is CASGGGRGRGSNTGELFF. In DNA, the CDR3 is TGTGCCAGCGGAGGTGGGAGGGGAAGAGGTTCGAACACCGGGGAGCTGTTTTTT.

This clonotype was counted a few times. The rearrangement links TRBV3-1 to TRBJ1-1; possibly TRBD1 for D (5 bases). This CDR3 has 13 residues. Trimming took 4 bases from V and 7 from J, leaving 13 bases between them. From germline, CDR1 is LGHDT and CDR2 YNNKEL (reference sequence). The CDR3 DNA reads TGTGCCAGCAGCCTAGGACGAGGGGTTGAAGCTTTCTTT. It codes for CASSLGRGVEAFF.

This clonotype was detected only a few times. The chain is built from TRBV12-3 or TRBV12-4 and TRBJ2-1; 9 positions match TRBD2. CDR3 size: 16 residues. J gave up 3 bases and V 2 bases, and 5 bases lay outside the gene matches. The chain's CDR3 is CASSLRVREGYNEQFF. The CDR3 DNA follows: TGTGCCAGCAGTTTAAGGGTGCGGGAGGGCTACAATGAGCAGTTCTTC.

The V gene is TRBV18, the J gene TRBJ1-5, with D uncertain. The ends were cut back, 5 bases at V and 0 bases at J, with 11 bases in the middle. Germline CDR1 reads KGHSH; CDR2 reads LQKENI. This CDR3 spans 15 amino acids. CDR3 in DNA: TGTGCCAGCTCAGCTGGACGGAATAGCAATCAGCCCCAGCATTTT. Translated, it gives CASSAGRNSNQPQHF. Full variable domain (outside the CDR3, taken from reference TRBV18 and TRBJ1-5): NAGVMQNPRHLVRRRGQEARLRCSPMKGHSHVYWYRQLPEEGLKFMVYLQKENIIDESGMPKERFSAEFPKEGPSILRIQQVVRGDSAAYFCASSAGRNSNQPQHFGDGTRLSIL.

This clonotype turned up a few times. V gene TRBV7-8 combines with J gene TRBJ2-1; 7 bases line up with TRBD1. Per germline, CDR1 SGHVS and CDR2 FQNEAQ. The CDR3 contains 14 residues. V lost 5 bases, J lost 5 bases, and 6 bases stayed unmatched. CDR3 in amino acids: CASSLITGDNEQFF. The CDR3 DNA reads as TGTGCCAGCAGCCTTATAACAGGGGACAATGAGCAGTTCTTC.

The rearrangement links TRBV5-8 to TRBJ1-4; D not certain. Germline V gene lookup returns CDR1 SGHTS and CDR2 YDEGEE. The germline V and J ends were trimmed by 4 bases and 3 bases, with 7 bases remaining between them. The CDR3 has 13 amino acids. The CDR3 loop is CASSPIANEKLFF. The CDR3, as DNA: TGTGCCAGCAGCCCCATCGCTAATGAAAAACTGTTTTTT.

This clonotype was picked up many times. The rearrangement joins TRBV20-1 to TRBJ2-3; the D is unclear. This CDR3 has 14 amino acids. Trimming removed 4 bases from V and 4 bases from J, with 15 bases in between. Germline CDR1 and CDR2: DFQATT and SNEGSKA (reference sequence). The CDR3 spells CSATRQRVSDTQYF. CDR3 nucleotide sequence: TGCAGTGCTACAAGGCAGCGCGTATCAGATACGCAGTATTTT.

The chain uses TRBV19 and TRBJ1-5, with D uncertain. CDR3 length equals 12 residues. CDR1 LNHDA and CDR2 SQIVND come from the germline V gene (reference sequence). The V gene lost 8 bases and the J gene lost 10 bases, with 15 bases spanning the gap. The CDR3 sequence: CASRGGQGPQHF. The CDR3 coding sequence is TGTGCCAGTCGGGGAGGGCAAGGACCCCAGCATTTT. The full variable domain, in which reference TRBV19 and TRBJ1-5 provide the parts outside the CDR3, is DGGITQSPKYLFRKEGQNVTLSCEQNLNHDAMYWYRQDPGQGLRLIYYSQIVNDFQKGDIAEGYSVSREKKESFPLTVTSAQKNPTAFYLCASRGGQGPQHFGDGTRLSIL.

This clonotype appeared a few times. The gene calls are TRBV6-6 and TRBJ2-3; D may be TRBD1 (6 bases). The V end was cut by 2 bases, the J end by 2 bases, with 14 bases between. The CDR3 is 16 amino acids. Looked up from germline, CDR1 is MNHNY and CDR2 is SVGAGI (reference sequence). CDR3 sequence (DNA): TGTGCCAGCAGTTACCTGGGACAACAAGTCACAGATACGCAGTATTTT. It translates to CASSYLGQQVTDTQYF.

The J gene is TRBJ2-1, the V gene TRBV2; D may be TRBD2 (5 bases). The V gene lost 7 bases and the J gene lost 1 base, with 11 bases spanning the gap. CDR1 and CDR2 (germline): SNHLY, FYNNEI. The CDR3 runs to 14 residues. CDR3 bases: TGTGCCAGCACAGCGAGGGAGTCCTACAATGAGCAGTTCTTC. Protein product: CASTARESYNEQFF.

A few counts support this clonotype. The chain uses TRBV6-5 and TRBJ1-1; a weak D match, TRBD1 (5 bases). V lost 4 bases and J lost 2, with 14 bases in between. Germline CDR1 and CDR2: MNHEY and SVGAGI. The CDR3 runs 15 residues. CDR3 nucleotides: TGTGCCAGCAGTTCGCCGGGACGGAGAAACACTGAAGCTTTCTTT. Translation: CASSSPGRRNTEAFF.

There are a few counts of this clonotype. J is TRBJ2-1 and V is TRBV20-1, with no clear D. The V end was cut by 6 bases, the J end by 4 bases, with 10 bases between. Germline V gives CDR1 DFQATT, CDR2 SNEGSKA (reference sequence). The CDR3 contains 12 residues. The CDR3 spells CSAPDQYNEQFF. Here the CDR3 DNA reads TGCAGTGCCCCTGACCAATACAATGAGCAGTTCTTC.

This clonotype was seen ten or more times. The CDR3 loop reads CASSLAQGAYGYTF. For the CDR3, the DNA is TGTGCCAGCAGCTTAGCACAGGGGGCCTATGGCTACACCTTC. The chain is built from TRBV7-9 and TRBJ1-2; TRBD1 agrees at 9 bases. The V gene end was trimmed by 0 bases and the J gene end by 4 bases; junction bases not matched to a gene: 0. From germline, CDR1 is SEHNR and CDR2 FQNEAQ (reference sequence). CDR3 length: 14 residues.

This clonotype was seen ten or more times. The V gene is TRBV2, the J gene TRBJ2-1; D tentatively reads TRBD1 or TRBD2 (6 bases each). V dropped 8 bases and J dropped 4 bases, with 18 bases sitting between them. CDR3 length equals 15 residues. The germline V gene encodes CDR1 SNHLY and CDR2 FYNNEI. CDR3 amino acids: CASDEKGGGYNEQFF. The DNA for the CDR3 is TGTGCCAGCGACGAAAAAGGAGGGGGGTACAATGAGCAGTTCTTC. The full variable domain, its missing parts supplied by reference TRBV2 and TRBJ2-1, is EPEVTQTPSHQVTQMGQEVILRCVPISNHLYFYWYRQILGQKVEFLVSFYNNEISEKSEIFDDQFSVERPDGSNFTLKIRSTKLEDSAMYFCASDEKGGGYNEQFFGPGTRLTVL.

V is TRBV11-1 and J is TRBJ2-1; D possibly matches TRBD1 or TRBD2 (6 bases each). The V and J ends lost 5 bases and 0 bases respectively, with 11 bases between them. This CDR3 comprises 15 residues. Germline V lookup: CDR1 SGHAT, CDR2 FQDESV (reference sequence). The CDR3: CASSQGTASYNEQFF. In DNA form, the CDR3 reads TGTGCCAGCAGCCAGGGGACTGCCTCCTACAATGAGCAGTTCTTC.

This clonotype was observed a few times. J is TRBJ2-1 and V is TRBV24-1; 13 bases are shared with TRBD2. The CDR3 has 17 residues. V was clipped by 2 bases and J by 5 bases; unmatched bases: 5. Looked up from germline, CDR1 is KGHDR and CDR2 is SFDVKD. The CDR3 region is CATSDSLAGGQNNEQFF. Written as DNA, the CDR3 is TGTGCCACCAGTGATTCACTAGCGGGAGGGCAGAACAATGAGCAGTTCTTC.

This clonotype turned up a few times. The V and J genes are TRBV27 and TRBJ1-4; D may be TRBD1 (5 bases). The V end lost 3 bases, the J end lost 5 bases, and 13 bases lay between the germline ends. Germline lookup yields CDR1 MNHEY and CDR2 SMNVEV (reference sequence). The length of the CDR3 is 15 residues. The CDR3 DNA is TGTGCCAGCAGTTTGCGGGGCCTCCTAAATGAAAAACTGTTTTTT. This sequence encodes CASSLRGLLNEKLFF.

This clonotype was counted between two and nine times. V gene TRBV4-2 combines with J gene TRBJ2-3; D is ambiguous. The CDR3 extends over 15 amino acids. Germline V lookup: CDR1 LGHNA, CDR2 YNFKEQ. V was pared by 0 bases and J by 5 bases, with 12 bases between. CDR3 coding DNA: TGTGCCAGCAGCCAAGATCTGGCTAGTCAAGATACGCAGTATTTT. Its translation: CASSQDLASQDTQYF.

The rearrangement uses TRBV25-1 and TRBJ2-7; D is perhaps TRBD1 (5 bases). There are 13 residues in the CDR3. The V and J ends lost 3 bases and 9 bases respectively, with 15 bases between them. Germline CDR1 is MGHDK and CDR2 is SYGVNS. The CDR3, as DNA: TGTGCCAGCAGTGACGGGCAGGGTGGCAGGCAGTACTTC. It yields the protein CASSDGQGGRQYF.

J is TRBJ2-1 and V is TRBV10-3, with D perhaps TRBD2 (5 bases). V was pared by 10 bases and J by 8 bases, with 18 bases between. This CDR3 is built from 13 residues. From germline, CDR1 is ENHRY and CDR2 SYGVKD. The DNA of the CDR3 is TGTGCCACCCATTTTCGCGAGGGCGATGAGCAGTTCTTC. Protein sequence: CATHFREGDEQFF.

The gene calls are TRBV6-2 or TRBV6-3 and TRBJ1-2, with 7 bases lining up with TRBD1. The length of the CDR3 is 14 residues. Germline V gene sequence: CDR1 MNHEY, CDR2 SVGEGT. The V and J ends lost 6 bases and 4 bases, in that order; junction bases with no gene match: 8. The CDR3 bases are TGTGCCAGCAGAAAACGGACAGGAGCCTATGGCTACACCTTC. It translates to CASRKRTGAYGYTF.

The chain joins TRBV10-2 to TRBJ1-5, with D unclear. This CDR3 is 17 amino acids long. V lost 3 bases to trimming and J lost 0 bases, with 15 bases between them. Germline CDR1 and CDR2: WSHSY and SAAADI. CDR3 DNA: TGCGCCAGCAGTGATGTGTTTACGGGTTATAGCAATCAGCCCCAGCATTTT. Amino acid sequence: CASSDVFTGYSNQPQHF.

This clonotype has a count of ten or more. The chain carries TRBV2 and TRBJ2-1; D remains ambiguous. Looked up from germline, CDR1 is SNHLY and CDR2 is FYNNEI. Between the trimmed V and J ends, which lost 1 base and 2 bases, there was a span of 9 bases. This CDR3 spans 15 amino acids. The CDR3 spells CASSEGWAPYNEQFF. CDR3 bases: TGTGCCAGCAGTGAAGGGTGGGCCCCCTACAATGAGCAGTTCTTC.

V and J are TRBV29-1 and TRBJ2-6; D ambiguous. Trimming removed 3 bases at V and 0 bases at J, with 6 bases between. The CDR3 consists of 14 residues. Germline CDR1 and CDR2: SQVTM and ANQGSEA. The CDR3: CSVESGSGANVLTF. The CDR3 DNA reads as TGCAGCGTTGAGTCAGGCTCTGGGGCCAACGTCCTGACTTTC.

The V gene is TRBV7-8, the J gene TRBJ1-1; 8 bases match TRBD1. After removal of 0 bases from V and 5 bases from J, the junction contained 5 bases not matched to a gene. Germline-derived CDR1 and CDR2 are SGHVS and FQNEAQ. This CDR3 contains 15 residues. The CDR3 is CASSLARTGFTEAFF. In DNA form, the CDR3 reads TGTGCCAGCAGCTTAGCCCGGACAGGGTTTACTGAAGCTTTCTTT.

There are a few counts of this clonotype. The chain carries TRBV10-3 and TRBJ1-1; no definite D call. V was trimmed by 0 bases and J by 0 bases, leaving 8 bases between them. The CDR3 is made up of 15 amino acids. Germline V gene sequence: CDR1 ENHRY, CDR2 SYGVKD. In DNA form, the CDR3 reads TGTGCCATCAGTGAGTCGCAGGACTTGAACACTGAAGCTTTCTTT. This sequence encodes CAISESQDLNTEAFF.